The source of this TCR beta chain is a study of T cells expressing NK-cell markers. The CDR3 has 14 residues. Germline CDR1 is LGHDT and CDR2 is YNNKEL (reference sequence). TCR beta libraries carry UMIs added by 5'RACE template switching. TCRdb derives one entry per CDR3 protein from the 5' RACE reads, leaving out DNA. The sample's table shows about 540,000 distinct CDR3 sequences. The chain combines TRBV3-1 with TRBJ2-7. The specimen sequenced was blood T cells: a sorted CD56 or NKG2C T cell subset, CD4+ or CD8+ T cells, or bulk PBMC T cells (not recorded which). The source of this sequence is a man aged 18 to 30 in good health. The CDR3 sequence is CASSQVSRTYEQYF.